The next 23 T cell receptor beta chains were all read from a single sample in a study of blood T cell repertoires in COVID-19. Method: immunoSEQ multiplex PCR; TCRdb's copy keeps in-frame clones and lacks some. The table includes approximately 59,000 clones, around 80% detected once. Sequencing was performed on peripheral blood. Source of these receptors: a man older than 75 with acute or convalescent COVID-19.

The chain carries TRBV7-9 and TRBJ2-1, with D unclear. Trimming stripped 2 bases from V and 8 bases from J, with 13 bases between. Germline CDR1 and CDR2: SEHNR and FQNEAQ (reference sequence). The CDR3 is 14 amino acids. CDR3 DNA sequence: TGTGCCAGCAGCTTATACCTACCCACCGATGAGCAGTTCTTC. It translates to CASSLYLPTDEQFF.

This chain links TRBV19 with TRBJ2-1; TRBD2 agrees at 8 bases. J was trimmed by 7 bases and V by 5 bases; bases with no gene match: 10. The CDR3 spans 15 residues. The germline V gene has CDR1 LNHDA and CDR2 SQIVND (reference sequence). The CDR3 coding sequence is TGTGCCAGTAGTGGGGGCAGCGGGGGAGGAAATGAGCAGTTCTTC. Residues: CASSGGSGGGNEQFF.

The chain recombines TRBV28 with TRBJ2-1; 7 bases match TRBD2. The CDR3 is 14 amino acids. In germline, CDR1 is MDHEN, CDR2 SYDVKM. V lost 5 bases to trimming and J lost 6 bases; unmatched junction nucleotides: 7. Here the CDR3 reads CASSPGGMGNEQFF. The CDR3 DNA reads as TGTGCCAGCAGTCCCGGGGGGATGGGCAATGAGCAGTTCTTC. Full variable domain (outside the CDR3, taken from reference TRBV28 and TRBJ2-1): DVKVTQSSRYLVKRTGEKVFLECVQDMDHENMFWYRQDPGLGLRLIYFSYDVKMKEKGDIPEGYSVSREKKERFSLILESASTNQTSMYLCASSPGGMGNEQFFGPGTRLTVL.

The chain joins TRBV19 to TRBJ2-1, with TRBD1 matching over 10 bases. V dropped 6 bases and J dropped 9; count of bases not matched to a gene: 8. This CDR3 is built from 14 residues. The germline CDR1 and CDR2 sequences are LNHDA and SQIVND (reference sequence). CDR3 in DNA: TGTGCCAGTAGCCCATGGACAGGGGGAGGTGAGCAGTTCTTC. Amino acid sequence: CASSPWTGGGEQFF.

This chain uses TRBV6-1 with TRBJ1-5; 8 positions match TRBD1. The CDR3 runs to 16 residues. The germline gives CDR1 MNHNS, CDR2 SASEGT. V lost 4 bases, J lost 4 bases, and 9 bases stayed unmatched. The CDR3, as DNA: TGTGCCAGCAGTGGACTTATCAGGGGGCGGAATCAGCCCCAGCATTTT. This sequence encodes CASSGLIRGRNQPQHF.

The table lists this clone with a few counts. The chain carries TRBV29-1 and TRBJ1-2; D is perhaps TRBD1 (5 bases). CDR1 and CDR2 (germline): SQVTM, ANQGSEA. The V end was cut by 1 base, the J end by 4 bases, with 10 bases between. The CDR3 totals 13 residues. As DNA, the CDR3 is TGCAGCGTTGAAGCCGACAGTTTCTATGGCTACACCTTC. It is translated as CSVEADSFYGYTF.

The rearrangement links TRBV28 to TRBJ2-1; 7 positions match TRBD1. With 7 bases clipped from V and 7 bases from J, the junction kept 16 bases outside the gene matches. Germline CDR1 MDHEN, CDR2 SYDVKM. The CDR3 totals 16 residues. The chain's CDR3 is CASKPHRGIAWNEQFF. Written as DNA, the CDR3 is TGTGCCAGCAAGCCCCACAGGGGAATAGCCTGGAATGAGCAGTTCTTC.

CDR3 DNA sequence: TGTGCCAGCAGCTTAGCCCGCGGGACGGCCGCTACAAGCTACACCTTC. Translated, it gives CASSLARGTAATSYTF. V is TRBV7-2 and J is TRBJ1-2; perhaps TRBD1 as D (5 bases). V lost 0 bases and J lost 9, with 20 bases in between. Germline assignment: CDR1 SGHTA and CDR2 FQGNSA. The CDR3 runs to 16 residues.

This chain connects TRBV9 to TRBJ2-1; TRBD1 aligns across 12 bases. Trimming removed 2 bases from V and 7 bases from J; junction bases left unmatched: 10. Germline values: CDR1 SGDLS, CDR2 YYNGEE. This CDR3 contains 17 residues. The CDR3 coding sequence is TGTGCCAGCAGCGTCTCGCCCCCGGGACAGGGGGCAAATGAGCAGTTCTTC. Translation: CASSVSPPGQGANEQFF.

The chain is built from TRBV6-1 and TRBJ1-2; D ambiguous. Germline CDR1 and CDR2: MNHNS and SASEGT. Between the trimmed V and J ends, which lost 3 bases and 7 bases, there was a span of 12 bases. CDR3 size: 13 residues. DNA for the CDR3: TGTGCCAGCAGTGAGTCAGCCGGGGTTGGCTACACCTTC. Translated, it gives CASSESAGVGYTF.

J is TRBJ2-1 and V is TRBV6-5, with TRBD2 matching over 12 bases. In germline, CDR1 is MNHEY, CDR2 SVGAGI. Losses at the gene ends were 1 base for V and 7 bases for J; bases not matched to a gene: 5. This CDR3 contains 16 residues. The CDR3 loop reads CASSYYPTSGRNEQFF. As DNA, the CDR3 is TGTGCCAGCAGTTACTACCCTACTAGCGGGAGGAATGAGCAGTTCTTC.

This chain connects TRBV7-8 to TRBJ1-1, with D possibly matching TRBD1 (5 bases). The CDR3 sequence is 13 residues long. V was pared by 1 base and J by 8 bases, with 11 bases between. The V gene's germline CDR1 is SGHVS and CDR2 FQNEAQ. The CDR3 coding sequence is TGTGCCAGCAGCTTAGAGACAGTGGGAGAAGCTTTCTTT. This codes for CASSLETVGEAFF. The full variable domain, in which reference TRBV7-8 and TRBJ1-1 provide the parts outside the CDR3, is GAGVSQSPRYKVAKRGQDVALRCDPISGHVSLFWYQQALGQGPEFLTYFQNEAQLDKSGLPSDRFFAERPEGSVSTLKIQRTQQEDSAVYLCASSLETVGEAFFGQGTRLTVV.

The chain couples TRBV10-3 to TRBJ2-3; 8 bases are a match to TRBD1. Looked up from germline, CDR1 is ENHRY and CDR2 is SYGVKD. The CDR3 spans 17 residues. The trim removed 8 bases at V and 0 bases at J, leaving 13 bases unmatched. The CDR3 nucleotides read TGTGCCATCCGAGGACAGGGAAACATTTATAGCACAGATACGCAGTATTTT. Translated: CAIRGQGNIYSTDTQYF.

V gene TRBV7-6 combines with J gene TRBJ2-7, with 8 bases fitting TRBD1. The ends lost 0 bases at V and 2 bases at J; junction bases unmatched: 3. Germline V lookup: CDR1 SGHVS, CDR2 FNYEAQ. The CDR3 is made up of 15 amino acids. The CDR3 protein is CASSLAATGAYEQYF. For the CDR3, the DNA is TGTGCCAGCAGCTTAGCGGCGACAGGGGCCTACGAGCAGTACTTC.

This clone was seen a few times. V is TRBV5-1 and J is TRBJ2-7, with 8 bases matching TRBD1. Germline loops: CDR1 SGHRS, CDR2 YFSETQ. This CDR3 region has 15 residues. After removal of 4 bases from V and 4 bases from J, the junction contained 10 bases not matched to a gene. The CDR3 DNA reads as TGCGCCAGCAGCCGCGCCGGGACAGGAGCTTACGAGCAGTACTTC. Protein product: CASSRAGTGAYEQYF.

V gene TRBV27 combines with J gene TRBJ2-5; 7 nucleotides match TRBD1. Germline CDR1 is MNHEY and CDR2 is SMNVEV (reference sequence). The CDR3 has 13 residues. Losses at the gene ends were 8 bases for V and 4 bases for J; bases not matched to a gene: 7. The CDR3 nucleotides read TGTGCCAGCGCCAAACGGACAGGAGAGACCCAGTACTTC. Amino acid sequence: CASAKRTGETQYF.

This clone was recorded once. The V gene is TRBV5-3, the J gene TRBJ2-1, with 7 bases aligning to TRBD1. TRBV5-3 is assigned to the ORF class and has an uncertain function. The CDR3 runs to 14 residues. The V gene end was trimmed by 0 bases and the J gene end by 5 bases; junction bases not matched to a gene: 2. The CDR3 DNA reads as TGTGCCAGAAGCTTGGTTGGGACAGACAATGAGCAGTTCTTC. Translating it yields CARSLVGTDNEQFF.

This clone was observed a few times. This chain links TRBV9 with TRBJ2-3, with D possibly matching TRBD2 (6 bases). Germline CDR1 is SGDLS and CDR2 is YYNGEE. V was shortened by 6 bases and J by 2 bases, with 13 bases between the two germline ends. CDR3 length: 14 residues. Here the CDR3 DNA reads TGTGCCAGCACCCTGACTAGTGACACAGATACGCAGTATTTT. Translated: CASTLTSDTDTQYF. The variable domain in full, with the rest retrieved from reference TRBV9 and TRBJ2-3, is DSGVTQTPKHLITATGQRVTLRCSPRSGDLSVYWYQQSLDQGLQFLIQYYNGEERAKGNILERFSAQQFPDLHSELNLSSLELGDSALYFCASTLTSDTDTQYFGPGTRLTVL.

This clone was detected only a few times. The J gene is TRBJ2-7, the V gene TRBV20-1; a possible D gene is TRBD2 (6 bases). Germline V CDR1 and CDR2: DFQATT, SNEGSKA (reference sequence). This CDR3 has 13 residues. V lost 3 bases and J lost 3, with 12 bases in between. The CDR3 spells CSASSGGVYEQYF. In DNA, the CDR3 is TGCAGTGCTAGTTCCGGGGGAGTCTACGAGCAGTACTTC.

This clone was picked up one time. The gene calls are TRBV4-3 and TRBJ2-1; 10 nucleotides align to TRBD2. Trimming cost V 5 bases and J 6 bases; bases outside gene matches: 7. The CDR3 is 15 residues long. From germline, CDR1 is LGHNA and CDR2 YSLEER. The CDR3 sequence is CASSSSLAGLNEQFF. The CDR3 DNA reads TGCGCCAGCAGCTCATCACTAGCGGGACTCAATGAGCAGTTCTTC.

V gene TRBV5-4 combines with J gene TRBJ2-1; 11 positions match TRBD1. This CDR3 has 15 residues. Germline CDR1 is SGHNT and CDR2 is YYREEE (reference sequence). Unmatched junction bases numbered 7, after V lost 5 bases and J lost 6 bases. The CDR3 loop reads CASSPGTGGLNEQFF. The CDR3 DNA is TGTGCCAGCAGTCCCGGGACAGGGGGTCTCAATGAGCAGTTCTTC.

There are a few counts of this clone. This chain links TRBV5-1 with TRBJ1-2; TRBD1 is a possible D gene (6 bases). The CDR3 has 15 amino acids. V shed 0 bases and J shed 2 bases, with 11 bases lying between them. Germline CDR1 SGHRS, CDR2 YFSETQ. The CDR3 sequence is CASSLGDTVNYGYTF. The DNA of the CDR3 is TGCGCCAGCAGCTTGGGGGACACGGTCAACTATGGCTACACCTTC.

CDR3 in DNA: TGTGCCAGCAGTTTGCAAGTTGCCGCCAGCTCTGGAAACACCATATATTTT. Its translation: CASSLQVAASSGNTIYF. This chain links TRBV28 with TRBJ1-3; D uncertain. Per the germline V gene, CDR1 is MDHEN and CDR2 is SYDVKM. The CDR3 covers 17 residues. Trimming stripped 3 bases from V and 0 bases from J, with 15 bases between.